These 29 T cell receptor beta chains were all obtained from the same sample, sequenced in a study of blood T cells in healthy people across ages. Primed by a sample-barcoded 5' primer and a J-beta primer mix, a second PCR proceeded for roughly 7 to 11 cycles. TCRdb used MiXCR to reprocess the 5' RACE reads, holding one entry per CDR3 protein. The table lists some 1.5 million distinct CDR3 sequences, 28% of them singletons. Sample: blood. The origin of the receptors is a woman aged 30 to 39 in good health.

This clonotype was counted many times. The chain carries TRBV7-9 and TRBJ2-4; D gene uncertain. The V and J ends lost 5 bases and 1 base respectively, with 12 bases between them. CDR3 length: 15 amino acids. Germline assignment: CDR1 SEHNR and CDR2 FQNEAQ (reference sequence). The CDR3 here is CASSGPASAKNIQYF. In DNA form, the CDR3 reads TGTGCCAGCAGCGGTCCCGCTTCGGCCAAAAACATTCAGTACTTC.

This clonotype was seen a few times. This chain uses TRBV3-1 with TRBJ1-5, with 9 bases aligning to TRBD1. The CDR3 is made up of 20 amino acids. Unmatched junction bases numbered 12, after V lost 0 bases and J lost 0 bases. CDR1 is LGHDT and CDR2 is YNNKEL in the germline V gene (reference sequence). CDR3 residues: CASSQELEVDRGHSNQPQHF. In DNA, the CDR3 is TGTGCCAGCAGCCAAGAGCTTGAGGTGGACAGGGGCCATAGCAATCAGCCCCAGCATTTT. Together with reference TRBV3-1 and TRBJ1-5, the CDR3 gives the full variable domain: DTAVSQTPKYLVTQMGNDKSIKCEQNLGHDTMYWYKQDSKKFLKIMFSYNNKELIINETVPNRFSPKSPDKAHLNLHINSLELGDSAVYFCASSQELEVDRGHSNQPQHFGDGTRLSIL.

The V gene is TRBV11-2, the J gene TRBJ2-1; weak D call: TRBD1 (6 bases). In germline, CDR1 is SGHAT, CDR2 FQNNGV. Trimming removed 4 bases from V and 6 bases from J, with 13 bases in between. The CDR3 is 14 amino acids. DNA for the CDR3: TGTGCCAGCAGCTACAGGGTATCCGGCAATGAGCAGTTCTTC. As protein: CASSYRVSGNEQFF.

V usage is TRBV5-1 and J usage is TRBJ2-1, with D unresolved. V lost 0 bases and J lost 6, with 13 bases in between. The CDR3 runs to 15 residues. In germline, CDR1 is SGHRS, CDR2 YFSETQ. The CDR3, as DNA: TGCGCCAGCAGCTTGGAGAACCAACCCCCCAATGAGCAGTTCTTC. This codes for CASSLENQPPNEQFF. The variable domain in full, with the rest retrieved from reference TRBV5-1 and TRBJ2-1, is KAGVTQTPRYLIKTRGQQVTLSCSPISGHRSVSWYQQTPGQGLQFLFEYFSETQRNKGNFPGRFSGRQFSNSRSEMNVSTLELGDSALYLCASSLENQPPNEQFFGPGTRLTVL.

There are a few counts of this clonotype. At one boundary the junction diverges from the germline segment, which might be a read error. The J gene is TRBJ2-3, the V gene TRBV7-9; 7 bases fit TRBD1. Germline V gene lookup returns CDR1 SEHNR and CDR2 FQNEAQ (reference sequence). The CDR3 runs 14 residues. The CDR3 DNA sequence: TGTGTCAGCAGCTCAGACAGGGAAATCGATACGCAGTATTTT. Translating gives CVSSSDREIDTQYF.

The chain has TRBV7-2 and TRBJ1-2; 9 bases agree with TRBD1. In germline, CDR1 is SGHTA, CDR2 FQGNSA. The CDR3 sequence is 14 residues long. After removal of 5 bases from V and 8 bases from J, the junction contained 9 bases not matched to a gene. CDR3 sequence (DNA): TGTGCCAGCAGCCCGCGACAGGGGGTGGAAGGCTACACCTTC. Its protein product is CASSPRQGVEGYTF.

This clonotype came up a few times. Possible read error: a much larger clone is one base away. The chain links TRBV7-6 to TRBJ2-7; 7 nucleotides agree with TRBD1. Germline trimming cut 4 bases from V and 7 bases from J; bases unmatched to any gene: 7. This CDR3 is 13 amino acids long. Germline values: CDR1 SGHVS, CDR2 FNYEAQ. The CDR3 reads CASSYRGSNEQYF. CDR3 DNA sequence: TGTGCCAGCAGCTACAGGGGTTCCAATGAGCAGTACTTC.

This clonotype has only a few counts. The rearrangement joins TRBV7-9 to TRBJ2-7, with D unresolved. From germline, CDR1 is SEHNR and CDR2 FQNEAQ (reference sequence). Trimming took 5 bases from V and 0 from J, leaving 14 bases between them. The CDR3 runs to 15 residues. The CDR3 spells CASSPPRKSSYEQYF. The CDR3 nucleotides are TGTGCCAGCAGCCCCCCCCGTAAGAGCTCCTACGAGCAGTACTTC.

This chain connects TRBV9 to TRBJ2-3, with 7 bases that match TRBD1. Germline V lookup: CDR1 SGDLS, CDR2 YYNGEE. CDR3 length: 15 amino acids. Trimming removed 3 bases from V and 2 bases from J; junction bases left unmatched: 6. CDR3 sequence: CASSARQGFTDTQYF. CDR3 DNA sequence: TGTGCCAGCAGCGCGCGACAGGGTTTCACAGATACGCAGTATTTT.

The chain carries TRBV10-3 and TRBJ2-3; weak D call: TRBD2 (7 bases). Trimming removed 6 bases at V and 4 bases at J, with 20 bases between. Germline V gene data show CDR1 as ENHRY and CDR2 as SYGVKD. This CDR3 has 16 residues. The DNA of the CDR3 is TGTGCCATCAGGGCCGTGGGGGCGGGAGACGCAGATACGCAGTATTTT. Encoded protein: CAIRAVGAGDADTQYF.

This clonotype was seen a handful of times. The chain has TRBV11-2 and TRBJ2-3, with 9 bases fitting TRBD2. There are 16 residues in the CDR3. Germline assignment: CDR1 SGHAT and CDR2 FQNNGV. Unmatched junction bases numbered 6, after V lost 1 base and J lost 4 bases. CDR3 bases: TGTGCCAGCAGCTTAGGAGGGCTAGCGGGATCAGATACGCAGTATTTT. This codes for CASSLGGLAGSDTQYF.

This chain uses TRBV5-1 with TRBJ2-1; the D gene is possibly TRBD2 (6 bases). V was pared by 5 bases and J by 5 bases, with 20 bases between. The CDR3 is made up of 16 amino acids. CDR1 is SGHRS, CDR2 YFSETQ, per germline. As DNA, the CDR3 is TGCGCCAGCAGTAATATTGGGACTTCGAGTAACAATGAGCAGTTCTTC. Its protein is CASSNIGTSSNNEQFF.

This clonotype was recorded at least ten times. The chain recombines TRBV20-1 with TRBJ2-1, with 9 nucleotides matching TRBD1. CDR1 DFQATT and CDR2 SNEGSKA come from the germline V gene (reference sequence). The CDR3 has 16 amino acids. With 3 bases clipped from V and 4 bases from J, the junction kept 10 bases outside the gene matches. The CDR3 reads CSASVFGTGSYNEQFF. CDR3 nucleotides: TGCAGTGCTAGCGTGTTCGGGACAGGGTCTTACAATGAGCAGTTCTTC.

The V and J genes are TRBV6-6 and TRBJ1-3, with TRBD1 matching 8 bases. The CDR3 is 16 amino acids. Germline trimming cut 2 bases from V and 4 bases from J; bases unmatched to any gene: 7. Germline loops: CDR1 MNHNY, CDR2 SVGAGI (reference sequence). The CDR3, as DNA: TGTGCCAGCAGTTACGACAGGGGTTTGCGAGGAAACACCATATATTTT. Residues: CASSYDRGLRGNTIYF.

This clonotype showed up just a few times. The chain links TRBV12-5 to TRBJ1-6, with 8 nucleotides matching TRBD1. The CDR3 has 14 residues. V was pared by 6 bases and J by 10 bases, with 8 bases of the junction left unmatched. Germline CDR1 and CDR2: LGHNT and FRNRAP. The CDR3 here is CASGPGQGRSPLHF. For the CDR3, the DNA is TGTGCTAGTGGCCCAGGACAGGGAAGATCACCCCTCCACTTT.

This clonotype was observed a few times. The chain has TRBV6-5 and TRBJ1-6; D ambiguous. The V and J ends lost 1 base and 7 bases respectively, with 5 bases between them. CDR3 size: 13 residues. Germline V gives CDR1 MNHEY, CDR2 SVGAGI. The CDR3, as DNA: TGTGCCAGCAGTTACTTCGGCAATTCACCCCTCCACTTT. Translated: CASSYFGNSPLHF.

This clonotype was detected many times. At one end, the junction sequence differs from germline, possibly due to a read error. The CDR3 nucleotides read TGTGCCAGCAGTGACTCCCTTGAGCAGTTCTTC. Residues: CASSDSLEQFF. The chain combines TRBV6-5 with TRBJ2-1; D is unclear. CDR3 length: 11 residues. Germline V gives CDR1 MNHEY, CDR2 SVGAGI.

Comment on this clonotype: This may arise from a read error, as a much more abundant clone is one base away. CDR3 region: CASGLGCYEQYF. The CDR3 DNA reads as TGTGCTAGTGGTTTAGGATGCTACGAGCAGTACTTC. The chain links TRBV12-5 to TRBJ2-5, with D uncertain. The end of the DNA is better explained by TRBJ2-7, so the J call may be wrong. CDR3 size: 12 residues. Germline V gives CDR1 LGHNT, CDR2 FRNRAP.

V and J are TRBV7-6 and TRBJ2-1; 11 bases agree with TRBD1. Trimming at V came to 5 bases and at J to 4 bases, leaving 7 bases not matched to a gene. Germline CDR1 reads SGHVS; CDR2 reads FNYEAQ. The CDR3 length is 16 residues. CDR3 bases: TGTGCCAGCAGCAAAGCCGGGACAGGGGGGTACAATGAGCAGTTCTTC. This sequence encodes CASSKAGTGGYNEQFF.

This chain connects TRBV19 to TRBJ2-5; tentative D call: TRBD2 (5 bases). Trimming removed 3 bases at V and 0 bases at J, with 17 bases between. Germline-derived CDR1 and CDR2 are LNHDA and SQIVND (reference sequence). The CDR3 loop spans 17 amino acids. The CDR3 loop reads CASSIAPDSPDQETQYF. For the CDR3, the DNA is TGTGCCAGTAGTATTGCCCCGGACTCGCCCGACCAAGAGACCCAGTACTTC. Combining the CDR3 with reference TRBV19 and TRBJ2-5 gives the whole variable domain DGGITQSPKYLFRKEGQNVTLSCEQNLNHDAMYWYRQDPGQGLRLIYYSQIVNDFQKGDIAEGYSVSREKKESFPLTVTSAQKNPTAFYLCASSIAPDSPDQETQYFGPGTRLLVL.

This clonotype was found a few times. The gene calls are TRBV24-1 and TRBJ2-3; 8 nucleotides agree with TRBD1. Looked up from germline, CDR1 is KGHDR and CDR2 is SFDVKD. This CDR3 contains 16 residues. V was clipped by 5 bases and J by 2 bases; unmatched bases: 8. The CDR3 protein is CATSGQPGQDTDTQYF. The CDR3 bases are TGTGCCACCAGTGGCCAACCGGGACAGGACACAGATACGCAGTATTTT.

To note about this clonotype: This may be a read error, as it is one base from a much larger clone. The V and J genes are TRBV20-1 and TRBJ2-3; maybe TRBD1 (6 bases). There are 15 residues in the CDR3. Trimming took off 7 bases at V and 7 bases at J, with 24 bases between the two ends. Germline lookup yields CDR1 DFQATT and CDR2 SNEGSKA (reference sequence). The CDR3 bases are TGCAGTGTTCGAAGGGGGTCCTTAGCGAGTAATACGCAGTATTTT. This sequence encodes CSVRRGSLASNTQYF.

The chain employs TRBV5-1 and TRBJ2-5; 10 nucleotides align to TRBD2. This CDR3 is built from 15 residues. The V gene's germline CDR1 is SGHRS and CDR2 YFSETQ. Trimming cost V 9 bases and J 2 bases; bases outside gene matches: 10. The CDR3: CATTRLAGTQETQYF. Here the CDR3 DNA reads TGCGCCACCACCCGACTAGCGGGTACTCAAGAGACCCAGTACTTC.

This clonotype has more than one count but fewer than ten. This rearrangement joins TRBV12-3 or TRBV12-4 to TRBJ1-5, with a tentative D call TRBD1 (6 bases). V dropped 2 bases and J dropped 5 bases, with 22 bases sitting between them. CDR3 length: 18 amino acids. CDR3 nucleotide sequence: TGTGCCAGCAGTTTATGGGGGGCGCCGGAAAGTGGCGATCAGCCCCAGCATTTT. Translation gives CASSLWGAPESGDQPQHF.

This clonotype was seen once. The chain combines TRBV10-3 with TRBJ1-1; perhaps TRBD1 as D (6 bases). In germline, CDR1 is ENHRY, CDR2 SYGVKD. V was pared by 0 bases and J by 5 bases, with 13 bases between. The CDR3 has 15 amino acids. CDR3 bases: TGTGCCATCAGTGAGTCGACTGGACAGACAACTGAAGCTTTCTTT. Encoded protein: CAISESTGQTTEAFF.

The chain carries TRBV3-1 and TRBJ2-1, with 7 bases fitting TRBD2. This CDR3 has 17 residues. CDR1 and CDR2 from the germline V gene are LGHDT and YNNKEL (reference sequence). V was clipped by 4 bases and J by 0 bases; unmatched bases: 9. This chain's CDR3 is CASSPSGVKSSYNEQFF. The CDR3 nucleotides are TGTGCCAGCAGCCCCAGCGGGGTAAAGAGCTCCTACAATGAGCAGTTCTTC.

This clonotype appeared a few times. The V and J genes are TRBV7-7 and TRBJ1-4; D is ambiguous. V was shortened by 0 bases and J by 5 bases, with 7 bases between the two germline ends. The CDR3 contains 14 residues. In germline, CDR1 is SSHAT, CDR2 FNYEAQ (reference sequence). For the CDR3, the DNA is TGTGCCAGCAGCTTAGCAGGACGGAATGAAAAACTGTTTTTT. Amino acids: CASSLAGRNEKLFF.

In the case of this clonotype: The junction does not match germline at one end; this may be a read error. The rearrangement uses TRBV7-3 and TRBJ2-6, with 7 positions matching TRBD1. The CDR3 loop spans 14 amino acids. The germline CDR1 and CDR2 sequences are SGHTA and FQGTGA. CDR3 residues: CAGSPDRVANVLTF. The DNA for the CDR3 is TGTGCCGGCAGCCCTGACAGGGTAGCCAACGTCCTGACTTTC.

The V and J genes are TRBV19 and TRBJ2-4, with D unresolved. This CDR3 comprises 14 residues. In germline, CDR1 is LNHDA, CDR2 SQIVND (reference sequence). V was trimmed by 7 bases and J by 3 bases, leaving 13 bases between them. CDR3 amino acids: CASTLSGSKNIQYF. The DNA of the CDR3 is TGTGCCAGTACCCTCTCGGGCAGCAAAAACATTCAGTACTTC.